The clone carrying this T cell receptor beta chain occurred once. Its antigen is unidentified. This entry comes from a study of CD4 T cells in relation to SARS-CoV-2 and coronaviruses. Germline V gene lookup returns CDR1 KGHSH and CDR2 LQKENI. V lost 2 bases and J lost 4, with 11 bases in between. The CDR3 extends over 14 amino acids. Before the COVID-19 pandemic, during about 2011-2019, CD4+ T cells were taken from unexposed donors. Isolation of CD4+ T cells took place after less than 11 days in culture. This table comes from immunoSEQ multiplex PCR, and its TCRdb copy is limited to in-frame clones, with some not included. This sample has around 11,000 clones, with roughly 88% found just once.

The J gene is TRBJ1-2, the V gene TRBV18; D is perhaps TRBD1 (6 bases). This clonotype was sampled from a human donor in good health. Specimen: CD4+ T cells from PBMCs, cultured in vitro. CDR3 nucleotides: TGTGCCAGCTCACCAAACAGGGATGGCTATGGCTACACCTTC. Translated, it gives CASSPNRDGYGYTF.